This TCR beta chain was identified in a study of shared clonotypes between healthy human individuals. Trimming removed 4 bases at V and 1 base at J, with 13 bases between. The CDR3 covers 15 residues. CDR1 and CDR2 from the germline V gene are KGHSH and LQKENI. Sequencing was performed with immunoSEQ multiplex PCR; in TCRdb, only in-frame clones are kept and a portion is missing. The data contain about 1 million clones, around 75% of them singletons. In this sample, this clone turned up once. What it recognizes is unknown. Study donors comprised healthy, HIV-negative adults devoid of recent acute infection or vaccination. Naive CD45RA+ and memory CD45RA-negative subsets were split from CD4+ cells. Broader study findings: Rarefaction gave evidence that sorted-subset sequencing remained incomplete despite large depth.

Sequences were obtained from memory CD4+ T cells sorted from blood. The subset was: CD45RA-negative fraction. The chain recombines TRBV18 with TRBJ1-1; TRBD1 is a possible D gene (5 bases). The source of this sequence is a man between 18 and 35 years old in good health. The CDR3 protein is CASSLGTATNTEAFF. The CDR3, as DNA: TGTGCCAGCTCACTTGGGACGGCTACGAACACTGAAGCTTTCTTT.